This TCR beta chain comes out of a study of blood T cell repertoires in COVID-19. As for the study in general: Italy, Spain and the United States were the sources of the convalescent and acute COVID-19 samples. The cDNA or gDNA used as material had been derived from T cells, B-cell-depleted T cells, or PBMCs.

Authors' data handling: Amplification of reference gene primers provided the estimated nucleated cell counts. Assay used: immunoSEQ multiplex PCR; TCRdb lists only in-frame clones, some missing. The DNA was the basis for D and trimming; V, J and clone size are from that table. The data hold about 260,000 clones, with approximately 87% observed a single time. This clone was counted many times. Germline lookup yields CDR1 SGHTA and CDR2 FQGNSA. V shed 3 bases and J shed 1 base, with 6 bases lying between them. This CDR3 region has 13 residues. Sample: peripheral blood. This sequence originates from a woman in her thirties or forties who had recovered from COVID-19. This chain joins TRBV7-2 and TRBJ1-2, with no clear D. DNA of the CDR3: TGTGCCAGCAGCTTCCGGGTTAACTATGGCTACACCTTC. Its translation: CASSFRVNYGYTF.